The sequence of this T cell receptor (beta chain) was determined in a study of read filtering for tumor transcriptome and immune sequencing (dated by TCRdb to 2020 to 2022). Concerning the study at large: Of the patients in the cohort, more than 16 were male and over twelve were female, and their mean age was about 69 years, with a range of roughly 40 to 80. By revised international staging, 8 or 9 patients were R-ISS I, 16 were R-ISS II and roughly 7 were R-ISS III. After DNase treatment, whole-transcriptome libraries were prepared with the TruSeq RNA Access Library Prep Kit. Per sample, about 3.5 to 10.27 million TCR-region mapped reads were obtained with IR-seq, compared with only about 80 to 1273 with RNA-seq. The study compared TCR repertoires from targeted immune repertoire sequencing and bulk whole-transcriptome sequencing run on the same bone marrow samples. A main aim was a read-filtering strategy for immune repertoire data, specifically whether clonotypes supported by a single read should be removed.

The Immunoverse kit was used to build TCR libraries from roughly 440 ng RNA, with molecular barcoded adaptors covering alpha/delta and beta/gamma chains. TCR library preparation used the same RNA that was used for transcriptome sequencing. Sequencing of TCR libraries was carried out on an Illumina HiSeq 4000 with 2 x 150 cycles. The original methods were these. MiXCR aligned TCR reads to human V, D, J and C references and assembled the aligned reads into CDR3 clonotypes, with quality filtering and error correction included. The tcR package in R was used for analysis of clonotype counts and gene usage diversity. For inspection of raw mapping reads, RNA-seq reads were mapped by STAR aligner version 2.5.3a onto GRCh37 of the human genome. To test the effect of sequencing depth on detected clonotypes, IR-seq fastq files were randomly downsampled using Seqtk 1.3. TCRdb applied fastp at Q25 and MiXCR to the public reads, then kept only in-frame beta chains. Duplicate CDR3 protein sequences are folded into a single record with the most common DNA and genes. These V and J calls originate from TCRdb's pipeline instead of the authors' own analysis. Across this sample there are 14,000 to 15,000 distinct CDR3 sequences, with approximately 20% seen only once. 80% of the sample belongs to the ten largest clones.

The CDR3 goes from the cysteine to the phenylalanine over 14 residues. Only CDR3 DNA is held: 42 bases, read in frame from base 1. The germline V gene (reference sequence) specifies SEHNR as CDR1 and FQNEAQ as CDR2. V loses 5 bases of germline sequence and J loses 2 bases, and the interval between the two ends is 12 bases. This clonotype was counted only a few times. Its binding antigen is unknown. No base quality values were provided; no much bigger clone lies one nucleotide off. Each patient had bone marrow sampled at the time of active disease. Isolation of bone marrow mononuclear cells was performed by Ficoll-Hypaque density gradient centrifugation. To remove myeloma plasma cells, the cells were labeled with CD138 magnetic microbeads on a MACS separator, and CD138-negative cells were then collected by negative selection. Flow cytometry with CD138 antibodies on an Attune NxT was used to check how pure the isolated cells were. TRIzol reagent was used to extract total RNA, which was then quantified with a NanoDrop spectrophotometer. For each patient, the CD138-negative bone marrow sample underwent paired RNA-seq and IR-seq.

Overall study results and their limits: In IR-seq, roughly four fifths of clonotypes but about 3.5% of total reads were represented by single-read clonotypes, whereas in RNA-seq, 74.6% of clonotypes and about 46% of reads were represented by single-read clonotypes. Removing single-read clonotypes increased the correlation between IR-seq and RNA-seq shared clonotype proportions. The sorted CD138-negative fraction was composed of a mixed bone marrow immune population rather than of purified T cells. Compared with RNA-seq, IR-seq captured clonotypes at much greater depth and more reliably, and a smaller IR-seq throughput was enough to identify most of the shared clonotypes.

The clonotype comes from a donor at least 40 years old with multiple myeloma. Recombination linked TRBV7-9 to TRBJ2-5; the D gene is perhaps TRBD2, on 6 matching bases. The specimen sequenced was a population of CD138-negative cells sorted from bone marrow. In light of the paper, this sample's cell subset or site label describes: bone marrow mononuclear cells depleted of CD138+ plasma/myeloma cells by negative magnetic selection. This receptor carries the CDR3 CASSTIRGQETQYF. Here is the DNA: TGTGCCAGCAGCACTATACGGGGGCAAGAGACCCAGTACTTC. The entire variable domain, with the stretches around the CDR3 drawn from the reference TRBV7-9 and TRBJ2-5 proteins, is DTGVSQNPRHKITKRGQNVTFRCDPISEHNRLYWYRQTLGQGPEFLTYFQNEAQLEKSRLLSDRFSAERPKGSFSTLEIQRTEQGDSAMYLCASSTIRGQETQYFGPGTRLLVL.